This is a list of T cell receptor beta chains from one sample in a study of T-cell reconstitution after alpha-beta-depleted transplantation in children. Each CDR3 protein is one row after TCRdb ran MiXCR on the PCR reads. The repertoire has around 340,000 distinct CDR3 sequences, about 14% of them found once; the top ten carry roughly 4.3%. The sequencing used PBMCs, collected from the stem cell graft. Receptors originate from a human donor who donated a stem cell graft to a child with Fanconi anemia. The CDR3 runs from the conserved cysteine through the conserved F or W. D genes are given only for firm matches. Clone size is stated in some rows and not others, as once, few, many or a class when expanded.

clone size	CDR3 length	D gene	J gene	V gene	CDR3 protein	CDR3 DNA
many	13	-	TRBJ1-5	TRBV20-1	CSARTIGNQPQHF	TGCAGTGCTAGGACGATCGGCAATCAGCCCCAGCATTTT
many	16	TRBD1	TRBJ2-3	TRBV2	CASRFPRDRPVDTQYF	TGTGCCAGCAGATTTCCCCGGGACAGGCCAGTGGATACGCAGTATTTT
many	13	-	TRBJ2-7	TRBV7-8	CASSSGGETEQYF	TGTGCCAGCAGCTCCGGCGGTGAGACCGAGCAGTACTTC
many	15	-	TRBJ2-2	TRBV24-1	CATSDSRGLTGELFF	TGTGCCACCAGTGATTCCCGGGGGCTCACCGGGGAGCTGTTTTTT
-	13	-	TRBJ1-1	TRBV10-3	CAISSAEDTEAFF	TGTGCCATCAGCTCAGCCGAGGACACTGAAGCTTTCTTT
many	14	-	TRBJ1-2	TRBV15	CATSRDKTSHGYTF	TGTGCCACCAGCAGAGATAAGACATCGCATGGCTACACCTTC
-	14	TRBD2	TRBJ2-1	TRBV6-1	CASSIAGGRGEQFF	TGTGCCAGCAGTATAGCGGGGGGCCGGGGGGAGCAGTTCTTC
few	13	-	TRBJ2-3	TRBV6-1	CASNRDPTDTQYF	TGTGCCAGCAATCGGGACCCCACAGATACGCAGTATTTT
once	12	-	TRBJ1-5	TRBV7-2	CASSLAGRAQHF	TGTGCCAGCAGCTTAGCAGGGCGAGCCCAGCATTTT
few	14	-	TRBJ2-1	TRBV5-1	CASSREEGYNEQFF	TGCGCCAGCAGCCGAGAGGAGGGCTACAATGAGCAGTTCTTC
few	15	TRBD1	TRBJ1-4	TRBV5-1	CASSFQGASGEKLFF	TGCGCCAGCAGCTTCCAGGGGGCGAGTGGTGAAAAACTGTTTTTT
-	17	TRBD1	TRBJ1-5	TRBV4-2	CASSMNRGTGTYQPQHF	TGTGCCAGCAGCATGAACCGGGGGACAGGGACCTATCAGCCCCAGCATTTT
few	15	-	TRBJ1-2	TRBV12-3/TRBV12-4	CASSRQENFNYGYTF	TGTGCCAGCAGTAGACAGGAGAACTTTAACTATGGCTACACCTTC
many	13	TRBD1	TRBJ1-1	TRBV11-2	CASSLDGTAEAFF	TGTGCCAGCAGCTTAGACGGGACAGCTGAAGCTTTCTTT
-	13	TRBD2	TRBJ2-1	TRBV7-6	CASSRGLAYEQFF	TGTGCCAGCAGCAGAGGACTAGCGTATGAGCAGTTCTTC
few	15	-	TRBJ2-7	TRBV5-6	CASSSTLDPDYEQYF	TGTGCCAGCAGCTCAACATTGGATCCTGACTACGAGCAGTACTTC
-	17	TRBD1	TRBJ2-7	TRBV3-1	CASSHATGTGVSYEQYF	TGTGCCAGCAGCCACGCTACCGGGACAGGGGTTTCCTACGAGCAGTACTTC
many	14	-	TRBJ1-5	TRBV12-3/TRBV12-4	CASSSGQPNQPQHF	TGTGCCAGCAGCTCCGGACAGCCGAATCAGCCCCAGCATTTT
few	13	-	TRBJ1-2	TRBV5-1	CASRDAEGGGYTF	TGCGCTAGTAGGGACGCCGAGGGAGGTGGCTACACCTTC
-	16	-	TRBJ1-1	TRBV20-1	CSARDGLRVMNTEAFF	TGCAGTGCTAGAGACGGTTTAAGGGTGATGAACACTGAAGCTTTCTTT
-	13	-	TRBJ1-4	TRBV18	CASSRGAGEKLFF	TGTGCCAGCTCCCGTGGGGCAGGTGAAAAACTGTTTTTT
many	17	-	TRBJ2-2	TRBV12-3/TRBV12-4	CASSFVVTDSNTGELFF	TGTGCCAGCAGTTTCGTTGTAACAGACTCGAACACCGGGGAGCTGTTTTTT
few	15	TRBD2	TRBJ2-1	TRBV9	CASSVGASGGNEQFF	TGTGCCAGCAGCGTAGGGGCCAGCGGGGGGAATGAGCAGTTCTTC
many	14	-	TRBJ1-5	TRBV7-2	CASSPVNLNQPQHF	TGTGCCAGCAGCCCAGTGAACCTCAATCAGCCCCAGCATTTT
few	16	-	TRBJ1-1	TRBV7-9	CASSLRSWKGDTEAFF	TGTGCCAGCAGCTTACGCTCCTGGAAAGGGGACACTGAAGCTTTCTTT
many	13	-	TRBJ1-5	TRBV12-3/TRBV12-4	CASSLAGVVTQHF	TGTGCCAGCAGTTTGGCAGGAGTGGTGACCCAGCATTTT
many	14	-	TRBJ2-5	TRBV5-1	CASSLARGTETQYF	TGCGCCAGCAGCTTGGCTCGGGGCACGGAGACCCAGTACTTC
few	15	-	TRBJ1-1	TRBV18	CASSLLDRPNTEAFF	TGTGCCAGCTCACTCCTCGACCGGCCGAACACTGAAGCTTTCTTT
-	15	TRBD1	TRBJ1-4	TRBV5-1	CASSSSGTDYEKLFF	TGCGCCAGCAGTTCGAGTGGGACAGACTATGAAAAACTGTTTTTT
few	15	-	TRBJ1-6	TRBV12-3/TRBV12-4	CASSLIGSYNSPLHF	TGTGCCAGCAGTTTAATAGGCTCCTATAATTCACCCCTCCACTTT
few	13	-	TRBJ1-1	TRBV18	CASSVDSFTEAFF	TGTGCCAGCTCGGTAGACTCATTCACTGAAGCTTTCTTT
many	15	-	TRBJ1-1	TRBV12-3/TRBV12-4	CASSLTPGPPTSAFF	TGTGCCAGCAGTCTAACCCCGGGACCGCCAACCTCGGCTTTCTTT
few	17	-	TRBJ2-5	TRBV7-9	CASSLLLGGPLGETQYF	TGTGCCAGCAGCTTATTACTCGGGGGACCTCTCGGGGAGACCCAGTACTTC
few	16	TRBD1	TRBJ2-1	TRBV19	CASSIARDRAYNEQFF	TGTGCCAGTAGTATAGCCCGGGACAGGGCCTACAATGAGCAGTTCTTC
-	14	-	TRBJ2-1	TRBV7-2	CASSLNLQANEQFF	TGTGCCAGCAGCCTAAACCTACAGGCCAATGAGCAGTTCTTC
-	11	-	TRBJ2-3	TRBV6-2/TRBV6-3	CASSIIDTQYF	TGTGCCAGCAGTATTATCGATACGCAGTATTTT
-	14	-	TRBJ2-5	TRBV2	CASRRGGPQETQYF	TGTGCCAGCAGGAGGGGGGGCCCCCAAGAGACCCAGTACTTC
few	12	-	TRBJ1-1	TRBV5-1	CASMDPNTEAFF	TGCGCCAGCATGGACCCGAACACTGAAGCTTTCTTT
few	17	-	TRBJ1-4	TRBV7-6	CASSSSTATATNEKLFF	TGTGCCAGCAGCTCATCGACAGCAACCGCAACTAATGAAAAACTGTTTTTT
-	18	TRBD2	TRBJ2-5	TRBV29-1	CSVEGGDTSGLKVETQYF	TGCAGCGTTGAGGGGGGGGATACTAGCGGTTTAAAGGTGGAGACCCAGTACTTC
many	14	TRBD1	TRBJ2-7	TRBV4-2	CASSHTQGSYEQYF	TGTGCCAGCAGCCACACACAGGGGTCCTACGAGCAGTACTTC